Given below is one TCR beta chain in context. This CDR3 spans 14 amino acids. With 0 bases clipped from V and 8 bases from J, the junction kept 6 bases outside the gene matches. The germline gives CDR1 SGHRS, CDR2 YFSETQ. Assay used: immunoSEQ multiplex PCR; TCRdb lists only in-frame clones, some missing. This sample has some 23,000 clones, with around 83% found just once. This entry comes from a study of control samples from healthy donors and cancer patients. The TCR was taken from a man in his sixties with head and neck cancer. The chain recombines TRBV5-1 with TRBJ1-2, with TRBD1 matching 8 bases. Input material: PBMCs. The CDR3 spells CASSLGTGSDGYTF. CDR3 DNA: TGCGCCAGCAGCTTGGGGACAGGGTCGGACGGCTACACCTTC.